This T cell receptor beta chain was sequenced during a study of memory B cells and T cells in multiple sclerosis. Whole-study results and caveats: Compartments had unequal clone-set sizes, affecting shared clonotype counts.

Measured with immunoSEQ multiplex PCR; TCRdb has only the in-frame clones, and not every one. Among some 48,000 clones listed, roughly 82% were seen once. After stimulus-free culture, autoproliferating CFSE-dim and non-proliferating CFSE-high T cells were sequenced separately. Replicate wells were pooled after six to eight days of stimulus-free culture of 5x10^7 CFSE-labeled PBMCs. Without exogenous stimuli, 0.45 to 0.55 uM CFSE-labeled PBMCs were cultured serum-free. Germline lookup yields CDR1 SNHLY and CDR2 FYNNEI. This CDR3 comprises 15 residues. Trimming pared 3 bases from V and 5 bases from J, leaving 17 bases between. A word on this clone: As yet, its antigen is unknown.

This TCR was sampled from a human donor with multiple sclerosis. The specimen was PBMCs from blood kept in culture. This chain uses TRBV2 with TRBJ2-7, with a weak D call TRBD2 (5 bases). The DNA of the CDR3 is TGTGCCAGCAGTGACGCCAGCGGACGACTTGACGAGCAGTACTTC. It specifies CASSDASGRLDEQYF.